The 27 T cell receptor beta chains listed next were all sequenced from one sample in a study of CD8 T cells in ankylosing spondylitis. Their cognate antigens are unknown. Study results and limitations: It appeared that ankylosing spondylitis blood was characterized by a TCR beta motif of under ten highly homologous variants.

MiXCR, run by TCRdb on the 5' RACE reads, gives a single entry per CDR3 protein. The data show about 420,000 distinct CDR3 sequences, around 22% seen once. Sequenced sample: blood, either unsorted or a sorted T cell fraction (not recorded which). These receptors came from a male donor with ankylosing spondylitis.

This clonotype appeared many times. The chain joins TRBV29-1 to TRBJ1-5; TRBD1 might be the D (5 bases). Germline CDR1 and CDR2: SQVTM and ANQGSEA. Trimming removed 4 bases at V and 7 bases at J, with 11 bases between. The CDR3 sequence is 12 residues long. This CDR3 is CSVAGQGQPQHF. The DNA for the CDR3 is TGCAGCGTTGCGGGGCAGGGACAGCCCCAGCATTTT.

CDR3 region: CASSRLTSGPSYEQYF. CDR3 nucleotide sequence: TGCGCCAGCAGCCGCCTTACTAGCGGACCTTCCTACGAGCAGTACTTC. The J gene is TRBJ2-7, the V gene TRBV4-1; 8 nucleotides line up with TRBD2. V shed 4 bases and J 1 base; nucleotides not matched to a gene: 9. The CDR3 is made up of 16 amino acids. Germline V CDR1 and CDR2: MGHRA, YSYEKL.

The chain joins TRBV7-3 to TRBJ2-1; D call uncertain. The CDR3 has 14 residues. Trimming took off 5 bases at V and 4 bases at J, with 12 bases between the two ends. Looked up from germline, CDR1 is SGHTA and CDR2 is FQGTGA. CDR3 nucleotide sequence: TGTGCCAGCAGCCCTATGATGGGGTACAATGAGCAGTTCTTC. The encoded protein is CASSPMMGYNEQFF. The whole variable domain, filled in from reference TRBV7-3 and TRBJ2-1, reads GAGVSQTPSNKVTEKGKYVELRCDPISGHTALYWYRQSLGQGPEFLIYFQGTGAADDSGLPNDRFFAVRPEGSVSTLKIQRTERGDSAVYLCASSPMMGYNEQFFGPGTRLTVL.

CDR3 sequence: CASSWEVSPLHF. In nucleotides, the CDR3 is TGTGCCAGCAGTTGGGAGGTTTCACCCCTCCACTTT. The rearrangement joins TRBV28 to TRBJ1-6, with no clear D. V lost 4 bases to trimming and J lost 9 bases, with 7 bases between them. The CDR3 runs 12 residues. Germline loops: CDR1 MDHEN, CDR2 SYDVKM.

This clonotype came up a few times. V gene TRBV5-6 combines with J gene TRBJ2-3; the D gene is possibly TRBD2 (6 bases). Germline CDR1 SGHDT, CDR2 YYEEEE. The V gene lost 0 bases and the J gene lost 3 bases, with 11 bases spanning the gap. The CDR3 runs to 15 residues. The CDR3 coding sequence is TGTGCCAGCAGCTTGGGTGGGAGGAGAACAGATACGCAGTATTTT. The encoded protein is CASSLGGRRTDTQYF.

The sample holds a few counts of this clonotype. This chain joins TRBV10-3 and TRBJ1-4, with TRBD1 identical over 9 bases. CDR1 ENHRY and CDR2 SYGVKD come from the germline V gene. CDR3 length: 15 amino acids. After removal of 4 bases from V and 6 bases from J, the junction contained 6 bases not matched to a gene. The CDR3 nucleotides read TGTGCCATCAGTGCGTTACAGGGGGCGGATGAAAAACTGTTTTTT. Its translation: CAISALQGADEKLFF.

The rearrangement uses TRBV5-1 and TRBJ2-6, with 7 bases lining up with TRBD2. CDR1 is SGHRS, CDR2 YFSETQ, per germline. V shed 4 bases, J shed 0 bases, and the junction held 7 bases outside the gene matches. The CDR3 consists of 17 residues. CDR3 sequence: CASSREGGGSGANVLTF. CDR3 bases: TGCGCCAGCAGCAGGGAGGGAGGAGGCTCTGGGGCCAACGTCCTGACTTTC.

This clonotype came up a few times. The chain carries TRBV27 and TRBJ2-1, with a weak D call TRBD1 (6 bases). V shed 4 bases and J shed 0 bases, with 13 bases lying between them. There are 16 residues in the CDR3. Germline V gives CDR1 MNHEY, CDR2 SMNVEV (reference sequence). CDR3 loop: CASSSLGQPSYNEQFF. Here the CDR3 DNA reads TGTGCCAGCAGTTCACTTGGACAGCCCTCCTACAATGAGCAGTTCTTC.

The table lists this clonotype with many counts. The CDR3 reads CASSQENSGELFF. The DNA for the CDR3 is TGCGCCAGCAGCCAAGAAAACTCGGGGGAGCTGTTTTTT. The chain combines TRBV4-3 with TRBJ2-2; D unresolved. This CDR3 is 13 amino acids long. Germline V gene data show CDR1 as LGHNA and CDR2 as YSLEER. V lost 0 bases, J lost 8 bases, and 7 bases lay in between.

The DNA for the CDR3 is TGTGCCAGCAGCTCCTTAGCGGGGCCTCAAGAGACCCAGTACTTC. It is translated as CASSSLAGPQETQYF. The chain uses TRBV7-3 and TRBJ2-5; TRBD2 matches at 8 bases. Looked up from germline, CDR1 is SGHTA and CDR2 is FQGTGA. Unmatched junction bases numbered 6, after V lost 4 bases and J lost 2 bases. This CDR3 has 15 amino acids. Combining the CDR3 with reference TRBV7-3 and TRBJ2-5 gives the whole variable domain GAGVSQTPSNKVTEKGKYVELRCDPISGHTALYWYRQSLGQGPEFLIYFQGTGAADDSGLPNDRFFAVRPEGSVSTLKIQRTERGDSAVYLCASSSLAGPQETQYFGPGTRLLVL.

The rearrangement joins TRBV2 to TRBJ1-5, with D perhaps TRBD1 (6 bases). The germline V gene has CDR1 SNHLY and CDR2 FYNNEI. This CDR3 is built from 15 residues. Trimming cost V 7 bases and J 6 bases, with 19 bases left between them. For the CDR3, the DNA is TGTGCCAGCAATGAGGGCGTCCGGGGGCTTCAGCCCCAGCATTTT. Its protein is CASNEGVRGLQPQHF.

In its sample, this clonotype was seen many times. The chain uses TRBV29-1 and TRBJ1-1; unclear D gene. The ends were cut back, 4 bases at V and 5 bases at J, with 17 bases in the middle. In germline, CDR1 is SQVTM, CDR2 ANQGSEA. This CDR3 comprises 14 residues. CDR3 bases: TGCAGCGTTGCGGGCAGTTCCCCGGGGACTGAAGCTTTCTTT. It specifies CSVAGSSPGTEAFF.

V and J are TRBV2 and TRBJ2-7; D assignment may be TRBD1 or TRBD2 (5 bases each). This CDR3 has 13 amino acids. From germline, CDR1 is SNHLY and CDR2 FYNNEI. V lost 6 bases, J lost 2 bases, and 11 bases lay in between. CDR3 DNA sequence: TGTGCCAGCAGGGACCCGGGGCCCTACGAGCAGTACTTC. Protein sequence: CASRDPGPYEQYF.

V and J are TRBV4-2 and TRBJ2-4, with a weak D call TRBD2 (6 bases). V was cut by 4 bases and J by 0 bases, with 10 bases left in between. The CDR3 covers 15 residues. Germline V gives CDR1 LGHNA, CDR2 YNFKEQ. For the CDR3, the DNA is TGTGCCAGCAGCCCCCGGGACTTAGCCAAAAACATTCAGTACTTC. It translates to CASSPRDLAKNIQYF.

This clonotype was seen at least ten times. The chain carries TRBV2 and TRBJ1-5; no definite D call. CDR1 and CDR2 from the germline V gene are SNHLY and FYNNEI. CDR3 length equals 15 residues. V was shortened by 2 bases and J by 4 bases, with 12 bases between the two germline ends. CDR3 bases: TGTGCCAGCAGTGAAAGGACCGCGAGGAATCAGCCCCAGCATTTT. Translating gives CASSERTARNQPQHF.

The rearrangement joins TRBV5-1 to TRBJ2-5; maybe TRBD1 (5 bases). CDR1 is SGHRS and CDR2 is YFSETQ in the germline V gene. V lost 4 bases, J lost 5 bases, and 9 bases lay in between. This CDR3 is 12 amino acids long. The CDR3 spells CASSIKGETQYF. CDR3 sequence (DNA): TGCGCCAGCAGCATCAAGGGGGAGACCCAGTACTTC.

This clonotype was seen more than once but under ten times. A read error may produce the germline difference seen at one junction end. The gene calls are TRBV4-3 and TRBJ2-7; D possibly corresponds to TRBD2 (5 bases). The CDR3 contains 15 residues. Per germline, CDR1 LGHNA and CDR2 YSLEER. The CDR3 sequence: CASSKERWNSYEQYF. The CDR3 coding sequence is TGCGCCAGCAGCAAAGAGCGGTGGAACAGTTACGAGCAGTACTTC.

CDR3 region: CASSLSGGMQYF. The DNA for the CDR3 is TGTGCCAGCAGCTTAAGCGGGGGAATGCAGTATTTT. The chain combines TRBV7-2 with TRBJ2-3, with 8 bases fitting TRBD2. The CDR3 has 12 amino acids. The J segment lost 11 bases and the V segment lost 2 bases, leaving 3 bases of the junction unmatched. Germline CDR1 is SGHTA and CDR2 is FQGNSA.

The chain uses TRBV20-1 and TRBJ2-3; D tentatively fits TRBD1 or TRBD2 (6 bases each). Trimming took off 0 bases at V and 3 bases at J, with 22 bases between the two ends. Germline V lookup: CDR1 DFQATT, CDR2 SNEGSKA (reference sequence). The CDR3 length is 18 residues. The CDR3 protein is CSARDHRGTRILTDTQYF. DNA for the CDR3: TGCAGTGCTAGAGATCATCGGGGGACACGAATCTTAACAGATACGCAGTATTTT.

This chain connects TRBV11-2 to TRBJ2-2, with D perhaps matching TRBD1 or TRBD2 (6 bases each). V gave up 5 bases and J gave up 5 bases, with 15 bases separating them. The CDR3 covers 15 residues. Germline V gene lookup returns CDR1 SGHAT and CDR2 FQNNGV. The CDR3 loop reads CASSNEGGMTGELFF. The CDR3 nucleotides read TGTGCCAGCAGCAACGAGGGGGGCATGACCGGGGAGCTGTTTTTT.

The rearrangement joins TRBV11-3 to TRBJ2-1, with unresolved D. CDR1 is SGHNT and CDR2 is YENEEA in the germline V gene. CDR3 length equals 13 residues. V was pared by 5 bases and J by 5 bases, with 10 bases between. CDR3 in amino acids: CASSPSRNNEQFF. As DNA, the CDR3 is TGTGCCAGCAGCCCGAGCCGAAACAATGAGCAGTTCTTC.

The chain has TRBV5-1 and TRBJ1-2; no firm D call. This CDR3 region has 19 residues. Germline V lookup: CDR1 SGHRS, CDR2 YFSETQ. The V end was cut by 0 bases, the J end by 5 bases, with 26 bases between. DNA of the CDR3: TGCGCCAGCAGCTTGGACCCTTTAGGAAGCCAACTGGACCCTTATGGCTACACCTTC. Encoded protein: CASSLDPLGSQLDPYGYTF.

The chain is built from TRBV20-1 and TRBJ2-5; possibly TRBD1 for D (5 bases). V shed 6 bases and J shed 3 bases, with 8 bases lying between them. CDR1 DFQATT and CDR2 SNEGSKA come from the germline V gene (reference sequence). The CDR3 totals 11 residues. The chain's CDR3 is CSAWGEETQYF. Here the CDR3 DNA reads TGCAGTGCCTGGGGCGAAGAGACCCAGTACTTC.

The chain has TRBV5-1 and TRBJ2-2, with no clear D. V dropped 0 bases and J dropped 6 bases, with 6 bases sitting between them. CDR1 and CDR2 (germline): SGHRS, YFSETQ. CDR3 length: 13 amino acids. CDR3 sequence reads: CASSLGNPGELFF. The CDR3 nucleotides read TGCGCCAGCAGCTTGGGAAACCCCGGGGAGCTGTTTTTT.

The chain joins TRBV12-3 or TRBV12-4 to TRBJ1-2; D ambiguous. This CDR3 has 10 residues. The V and J ends lost 9 bases and 4 bases respectively, with 6 bases between them. The CDR3 sequence: CARAPYGYTF. The CDR3 DNA reads as TGTGCCAGGGCCCCCTATGGCTACACCTTC.

The rearrangement links TRBV4-2 to TRBJ1-2; 7 nucleotides agree with TRBD1. V lost 4 bases to trimming and J lost 5 bases; unmatched junction nucleotides: 7. CDR1 and CDR2 from the germline V gene are LGHNA and YNFKEQ. This CDR3 region has 14 residues. The CDR3 DNA reads TGTGCCAGCAGCCCCCAGGGGGGCAGGTATGGCTACACCTTC. It specifies CASSPQGGRYGYTF.

The table lists this clonotype with a few counts. The chain couples TRBV6-5 to TRBJ1-6; TRBD1 matches at 9 bases. Germline V gene lookup returns CDR1 MNHEY and CDR2 SVGAGI. The CDR3 totals 14 residues. V dropped 4 bases and J dropped 6; count of bases not matched to a gene: 1. The CDR3 here is CASSSTGGNSPLHF. In nucleotides, the CDR3 is TGTGCCAGCAGTTCGACAGGGGGTAATTCACCCCTCCACTTT.